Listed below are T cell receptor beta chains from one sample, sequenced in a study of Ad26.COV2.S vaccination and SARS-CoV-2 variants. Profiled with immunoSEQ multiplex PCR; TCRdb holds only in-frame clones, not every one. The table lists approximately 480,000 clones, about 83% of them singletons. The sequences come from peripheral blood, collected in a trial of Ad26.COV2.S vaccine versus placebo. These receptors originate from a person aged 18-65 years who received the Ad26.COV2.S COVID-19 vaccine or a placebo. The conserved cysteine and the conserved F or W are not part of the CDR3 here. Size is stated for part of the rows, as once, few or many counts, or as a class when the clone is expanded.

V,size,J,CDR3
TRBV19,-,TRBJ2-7,ASSIPGRTTYEQY
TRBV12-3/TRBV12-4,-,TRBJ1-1,ASSFLGIGEAF
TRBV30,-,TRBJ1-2,AWSVTRGIAGGYT
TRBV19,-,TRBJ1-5,ATSIGGRRPQH
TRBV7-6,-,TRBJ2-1,ASSLVLAGGPGNEQF
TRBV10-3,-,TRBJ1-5,AISESNMGQPQH
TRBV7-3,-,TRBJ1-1,ASSRGQSEAF
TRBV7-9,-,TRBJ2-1,ASSQGGWEYNEQF
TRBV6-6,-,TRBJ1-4,ASTGRATNEKLF
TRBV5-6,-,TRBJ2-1,ASSFLLKEQF
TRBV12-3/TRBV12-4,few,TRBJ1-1,ASSFSRTEAF
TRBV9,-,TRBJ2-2,ASSVGSLRTAGELF
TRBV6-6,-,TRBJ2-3,ASSPTYDSGSVSTDTQY
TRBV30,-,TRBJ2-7,AWRLAGGLHEQY
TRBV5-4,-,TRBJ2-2,ASSLGSNTGELF
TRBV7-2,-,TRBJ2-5,ASSLVMGLGETQY
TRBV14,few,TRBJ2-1,ASSRQGQPKMTEQF
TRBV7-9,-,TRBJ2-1,ASSLGLGQGDNEQF
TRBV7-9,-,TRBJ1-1,ASSLDVMVMNTEAF
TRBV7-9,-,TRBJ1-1,ASTTGELGTASAF
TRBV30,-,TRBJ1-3,AWKVGGNTIY
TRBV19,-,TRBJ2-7,ATRDRTLYEQY
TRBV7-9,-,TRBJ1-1,ASSGRGQGSEAF
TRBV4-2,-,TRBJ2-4,ASSQDDIQY
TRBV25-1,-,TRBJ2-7,AISTGVDEQY
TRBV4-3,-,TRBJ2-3,ASSQANRPREVNTDTQY
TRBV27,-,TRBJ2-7,ATSTLGEAYEQY
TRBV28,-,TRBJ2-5,ASSSAGRQETQY
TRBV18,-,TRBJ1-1,ASSPDSTEAF
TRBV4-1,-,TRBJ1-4,ASSPDRGRNEKLF
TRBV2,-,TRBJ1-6,ASSEVVRGKMALH
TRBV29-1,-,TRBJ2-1,SVAGSKTRGLNEQF
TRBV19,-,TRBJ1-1,ASKGALGTEAF
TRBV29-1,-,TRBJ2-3,SAEQGSTDTQY
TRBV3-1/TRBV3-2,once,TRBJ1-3,ASSPTKGGNTIY
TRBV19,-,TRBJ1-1,ASSKGSTEAF
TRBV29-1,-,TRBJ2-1,SVGGGLGGRANEQF
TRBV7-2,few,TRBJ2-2,ASSLGDSPNTGELF
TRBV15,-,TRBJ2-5,ATSSPRGGTSAKETQY
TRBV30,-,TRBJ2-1,AWSVRPSGRAWNEQF
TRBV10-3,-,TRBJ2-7,AISETLTGESSYEQY
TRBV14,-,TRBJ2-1,ASSQDGGSSYNEQF
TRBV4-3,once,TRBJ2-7,ASSRDRGPDEQY
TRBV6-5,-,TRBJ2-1,ASTNGGNEQF
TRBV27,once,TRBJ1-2,ASSLVPGGDGYT
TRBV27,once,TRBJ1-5,ATRGGANQPQH
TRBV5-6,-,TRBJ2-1,ASSLGIPDFYNEQF
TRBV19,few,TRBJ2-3,ASSMGPQGTSGATQY
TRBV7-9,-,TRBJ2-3,ASSLEASGTSRY
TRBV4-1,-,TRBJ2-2,ASSPRLAGTGELF